Sequencing of this T cell receptor (beta chain) was carried out in a study of T cells in Graves' hyperthyroidism and ophthalmopathy. Overall study results and limits: Researchers found most expanded thyroid clonotypes above 0.001 in blood as well. Ophthalmopathy, which appeared later, was predicted by the model a median roughly 6.5 months before onset.

A few counts support this clonotype. The antigen is unknown. Germline V gene sequence: CDR1 SGHVS, CDR2 FNYEAQ. V was cut by 1 base and J by 6 bases, with 7 bases left in between. CDR3 length: 13 amino acids. The source material, RNA transcripts, was used to amplify TCR beta CDR3 regions. The HTBI primer set drove a first-round RT-PCR of the TCR CDR3. TCRdb recomputed calls from the multiplex PCR reads with MiXCR, one row per CDR3 protein. This table has around 290,000 distinct CDR3 sequences, roughly 15% appearing once. The hyperthyroidism patients had all been newly diagnosed, and their disease duration was under 2 months. Their ages ranged from 18 to 65 years.

What was sequenced was blood. The genes are TRBV7-6 and TRBJ1-5; D not resolved. The source is a woman aged 35 to 49 with Graves' hyperthyroidism. This CDR3 is CASSLGKGQPQHF. CDR3 coding DNA: TGTGCCAGCAGCTTAGGTAAGGGTCAGCCCCAGCATTTT. The variable domain in full, with the rest retrieved from reference TRBV7-6 and TRBJ1-5, is GAGVSQSPRYKVTKRGQDVALRCDPISGHVSLYWYRQALGQGPEFLTYFNYEAQQDKSGLPNDRFSAERPEGSISTLTIQRTEQRDSAMYRCASSLGKGQPQHFGDGTRLSIL.